What follows are 27 T cell receptor beta chains derived from one specimen sequenced in a study of blood T cell repertoires in COVID-19. Sequencing used immunoSEQ multiplex PCR; TCRdb keeps in-frame clones, though not all of them. The table records hundreds of thousands of clones, about 89% of them present only once. The source material was peripheral blood. The source of these receptors is a woman aged 50 to 60 with COVID-19, enrolled during active disease.

This chain uses TRBV19 with TRBJ2-7; 11 bases are a match to TRBD1. Looked up from germline, CDR1 is LNHDA and CDR2 is SQIVND (reference sequence). V lost 5 bases, J lost 5 bases, and 8 bases stayed unmatched. The CDR3 runs to 15 residues. CDR3 residues: CASSVPGQGVHEQYF. In nucleotides, the CDR3 is TGTGCCAGTAGTGTACCGGGACAGGGGGTTCACGAGCAGTACTTC. Full variable domain (rest looked up from reference TRBV19 and TRBJ2-7): DGGITQSPKYLFRKEGQNVTLSCEQNLNHDAMYWYRQDPGQGLRLIYYSQIVNDFQKGDIAEGYSVSREKKESFPLTVTSAQKNPTAFYLCASSVPGQGVHEQYFGPGTRLTVT.

V usage is TRBV5-4 and J usage is TRBJ1-1; D is unclear. This CDR3 is 18 amino acids long. Between the trimmed V and J ends, which lost 0 bases and 1 base, there was a span of 19 bases. CDR1 is SGHNT, CDR2 YYREEE, per germline (reference sequence). CDR3 in DNA: TGTGCCAGCAGCTTGGCCGGCAGGAACCCAATGGGGAACACTGAAGCTTTCTTT. Amino acids: CASSLAGRNPMGNTEAFF.

The chain combines TRBV10-3 with TRBJ2-3; 9 bases match TRBD1. Germline V CDR1 and CDR2: ENHRY, SYGVKD. The CDR3 sequence is 15 residues long. After removal of 6 bases from V and 7 bases from J, the junction contained 11 bases not matched to a gene. CDR3 in DNA: TGTGCCATCAGAGGGGGACAGGGAGTAGATAATACGCAGTATTTT. It codes for CAIRGGQGVDNTQYF.

This clone was counted once. This chain uses TRBV15 with TRBJ2-7, with D perhaps TRBD2 (5 bases). Trimming removed 5 bases from V and 3 bases from J, with 17 bases in between. CDR1 is LNHNV and CDR2 is YYDKDF in the germline V gene (reference sequence). The CDR3 loop spans 15 amino acids. In nucleotides, the CDR3 is TGTGCCACCAGCTTCCGGACTTCAAACCTCTACGAGCAGTACTTC. Its protein product is CATSFRTSNLYEQYF.

This clone was seen only a few times. This rearrangement joins TRBV5-1 to TRBJ1-6; no clear D. CDR3 size: 13 residues. CDR1 is SGHRS, CDR2 YFSETQ, per germline. The V gene lost 3 bases and the J gene lost 9 bases, with 10 bases spanning the gap. This CDR3 is CASSSDGVSPLHF. The CDR3 nucleotides are TGCGCCAGCAGCTCTGACGGGGTTTCACCCCTCCACTTT.

The chain recombines TRBV5-8 with TRBJ2-1; D is perhaps TRBD1 (5 bases). CDR1 SGHTS and CDR2 YDEGEE come from the germline V gene. This CDR3 is built from 16 residues. V was clipped by 0 bases and J by 2 bases, with 12 bases between them. The CDR3 reads CASSLGGHTPYNEQFF. CDR3 bases: TGTGCCAGCAGCTTGGGTGGACATACCCCCTACAATGAGCAGTTCTTC.

The chain uses TRBV25-1 and TRBJ1-2; D is perhaps TRBD1 (5 bases). Trimming removed 7 bases from V and 8 bases from J, with 17 bases in between. From germline, CDR1 is MGHDK and CDR2 SYGVNS. CDR3 length: 13 amino acids. CDR3: CASTPGGVRGYTF. CDR3 sequence (DNA): TGTGCCAGCACCCCCGGGGGGGTCCGAGGCTACACCTTC.

The chain uses TRBV4-1 and TRBJ2-7, with D possibly being TRBD1 (5 bases). The CDR3 has 17 amino acids. The V gene's germline CDR1 is MGHRA and CDR2 YSYEKL. V lost 0 bases, J lost 6 bases, and 21 bases lay in between. The CDR3 nucleotides are TGCGCCAGCAGCCAAGATCAGTTCGCAGGGCGGCCCTCCGAGCAGTACTTC. It encodes CASSQDQFAGRPSEQYF.

This chain uses TRBV5-6 with TRBJ1-2, with D hard to call. There are 11 residues in the CDR3. Per germline, CDR1 SGHDT and CDR2 YYEEEE. Trimming left V 0 bases short and J 8 bases short, with 5 bases between. CDR3 nucleotide sequence: TGTGCCAGCAGCTTGGCGGGAGGCTACACCTTC. Translating gives CASSLAGGYTF. Full variable domain (rest looked up from reference TRBV5-6 and TRBJ1-2): DAGVTQSPTHLIKTRGQQVTLRCSPKSGHDTVSWYQQALGQGPQFIFQYYEEEERQRGNFPDRFSGHQFPNYSSELNVNALLLGDSALYLCASSLAGGYTFGSGTRLTVV.

The V and J genes are TRBV9 and TRBJ2-5; 10 nucleotides line up with TRBD1. The CDR3 is 16 amino acids. The germline CDR1 and CDR2 sequences are SGDLS and YYNGEE. The trim removed 4 bases at V and 1 base at J, leaving 7 bases unmatched. The CDR3 DNA reads TGTGCCAGCAGCCCAAGGGACAGGGGCGGCCAAGAGACCCAGTACTTC. Amino acids: CASSPRDRGGQETQYF.

The chain uses TRBV5-6 and TRBJ2-7; weak D call: TRBD2 (6 bases). V was cut by 3 bases and J by 1 base, with 14 bases left in between. This CDR3 region has 15 residues. Per germline, CDR1 SGHDT and CDR2 YYEEEE. The CDR3 nucleotides read TGTGCCAGCAGCTCCAAGCTCGCGGGGTCCTACGAGCAGTACTTC. This codes for CASSSKLAGSYEQYF.

The chain joins TRBV3-1 (or the pseudogene TRBV3-2) to TRBJ2-1; weak D call: TRBD2 (5 bases). V lost 5 bases to trimming and J lost 6 bases, with 17 bases between them. This CDR3 spans 15 amino acids. Looked up from germline, CDR1 is LGHDT and CDR2 is YNNKEL (reference sequence). The CDR3 here is CASSYTRPHSNEQFF. The CDR3 DNA sequence: TGTGCCAGCAGCTATACTAGGCCCCATAGCAATGAGCAGTTCTTC.

V gene TRBV9 combines with J gene TRBJ2-1; 9 nucleotides line up with TRBD2. The V segment lost 0 bases and the J segment 4 bases; nucleotides outside the gene matches: 8. The CDR3 covers 17 residues. From germline, CDR1 is SGDLS and CDR2 YYNGEE. CDR3 residues: CASSVAPSSGSYNEQFF. CDR3 in DNA: TGTGCCAGCAGCGTAGCCCCAAGTAGCGGGAGTTACAATGAGCAGTTCTTC.

Worth noting for this clone: The junction departs from the called germline gene at one end, perhaps through a read error. J is TRBJ2-2 and V is TRBV6-6; 8 nucleotides align to TRBD1. The CDR3 is 16 amino acids. Per germline, CDR1 MNHNY and CDR2 SVGAGI (reference sequence). This chain's CDR3 is CASSDSTGANTGELFF. In DNA form, the CDR3 reads TGTGCCAGCAGTGACTCGACAGGGGCGAACACCGGGGAGCTGTTTTTT.

This sequence joins TRBV20-1 and TRBJ2-7, with 7 bases fitting TRBD2. This CDR3 region has 14 residues. Germline lookup yields CDR1 DFQATT and CDR2 SNEGSKA (reference sequence). J gave up 0 bases and V 3 bases, and 5 bases lay outside the gene matches. This CDR3 is CSASRGSPSYEQYF. The CDR3 nucleotides are TGCAGTGCTAGTCGCGGGAGCCCCTCCTACGAGCAGTACTTC.

The chain is built from TRBV7-6 and TRBJ2-7; 14 bases line up with TRBD2. Germline V gene data show CDR1 as SGHVS and CDR2 as FNYEAQ. The CDR3 has 19 amino acids. V gave up 4 bases and J gave up 2 bases; unmatched junction bases: 13. CDR3 sequence (DNA): TGTGCCAGCAGCTATCGACTAGCGGGAGGGGGCCTTGGAACCTACGAGCAGTACTTC. Translation gives CASSYRLAGGGLGTYEQYF. Full variable domain (missing parts from reference TRBV7-6 and TRBJ2-7): GAGVSQSPRYKVTKRGQDVALRCDPISGHVSLYWYRQALGQGPEFLTYFNYEAQQDKSGLPNDRFSAERPEGSISTLTIQRTEQRDSAMYRCASSYRLAGGGLGTYEQYFGPGTRLTVT.

J is TRBJ2-3 and V is TRBV5-1; 7 bases match TRBD2. V lost 5 bases, J lost 2 bases, and 17 bases stayed unmatched. This CDR3 has 18 amino acids. Germline CDR1 SGHRS, CDR2 YFSETQ. The CDR3 protein is CASSPRGKVTSHTDTQYF. CDR3 bases: TGCGCCAGCAGTCCCCGGGGAAAAGTGACTAGCCACACAGATACGCAGTATTTT.

V is TRBV16 and J is TRBJ2-6, with D tentatively TRBD2 (6 bases). V was shortened by 7 bases and J by 0 bases, with 7 bases between the two germline ends. This CDR3 is built from 14 residues. The V gene's germline CDR1 is KGHSY and CDR2 FQNENV. The CDR3 sequence: CASIAASGANVLTF. The CDR3 DNA reads TGTGCCAGCATAGCGGCCTCTGGGGCCAACGTCCTGACTTTC.

The V gene is TRBV18, the J gene TRBJ2-7; TRBD2 is a possible D gene (5 bases). The CDR3 has 15 amino acids. Per germline, CDR1 KGHSH and CDR2 LQKENI. V was shortened by 1 base and J by 0 bases, with 10 bases between the two germline ends. The CDR3 coding sequence is TGTGCCAGCTCACCACGGCTAGCTAACTCCTACGAGCAGTACTTC. As protein: CASSPRLANSYEQYF.

This chain links TRBV29-1 with TRBJ1-2; D unresolved. The ends were cut back, 3 bases at V and 6 bases at J, with 11 bases in the middle. This CDR3 contains 12 residues. The germline V gene has CDR1 SQVTM and CDR2 ANQGSEA. The CDR3, as DNA: TGCAGCGTTGATTCTTCCCGGGATGGCTACACCTTC. It translates to CSVDSSRDGYTF.

The V gene is TRBV5-5, the J gene TRBJ2-7; no reliable D call. The CDR3 loop spans 11 amino acids. From germline, CDR1 is SGHKS and CDR2 YYEKEE (reference sequence). The V gene lost 4 bases and the J gene lost 4 bases, with 6 bases spanning the gap. The CDR3 nucleotides read TGTGCCAGCAGCATCCTTTACGAGCAGTACTTC. Encoded protein: CASSILYEQYF.

This clone was recorded once. The genes are TRBV18 and TRBJ2-7; 8 bases are shared with TRBD1. This CDR3 has 14 residues. The trim removed 0 bases at V and 4 bases at J, leaving 2 bases unmatched. CDR1 and CDR2 (germline): KGHSH, LQKENI. The CDR3 reads CASSPPGTGYEQYF. The CDR3 DNA reads as TGTGCCAGCTCACCACCAGGGACAGGATACGAGCAGTACTTC.

This rearrangement joins TRBV3-1 (or the pseudogene TRBV3-2) to TRBJ1-2; no reliable D call. Trimming shortened V by 1 base and J by 6 bases, and 6 bases separated the two germline ends. The length of the CDR3 is 12 residues. Germline CDR1 and CDR2: LGHDT and YNNKEL (reference sequence). The CDR3 region has the DNA TGTGCCAGCAGCCAAGGTCCCGATGGCTACACCTTC. Translated, it gives CASSQGPDGYTF.

In regard to this clone: This specimen includes other DNA sequences encoding the same CDR3. The J gene is TRBJ2-7, the V gene TRBV18; a possible D gene is TRBD2 (6 bases). Germline values: CDR1 KGHSH, CDR2 LQKENI. The length of the CDR3 is 13 residues. The ends were cut back, 3 bases at V and 1 base at J, with 7 bases in the middle. CDR3 region: CASSPGLSYEQYF. The CDR3 DNA reads TGTGCCAGCTCACCGGGACTGTCCTACGAGCAGTACTTC.

The rearrangement links TRBV9 to TRBJ2-1, with TRBD1 identical over 7 bases. From germline, CDR1 is SGDLS and CDR2 YYNGEE. CDR3 length: 14 residues. After removal of 3 bases from V and 6 bases from J, the junction contained 6 bases not matched to a gene. CDR3 sequence: CASSGMGQFNEQFF. The CDR3 DNA reads TGTGCCAGCAGCGGAATGGGACAGTTCAATGAGCAGTTCTTC.

This chain links TRBV5-1 with TRBJ2-7; 10 positions match TRBD2. The CDR3 loop spans 18 amino acids. CDR1 and CDR2 from the germline V gene are SGHRS and YFSETQ. J was trimmed by 6 bases and V by 3 bases; bases with no gene match: 18. CDR3 nucleotide sequence: TGCGCCAGCAGCTGGGGCCTTGGTCTTAGCCTAGCGGGGGTCGAGCAGTACTTC. Translating it yields CASSWGLGLSLAGVEQYF.

The table lists this clone with a count of one. This chain uses TRBV14 with TRBJ2-1; 13 bases match TRBD2. V lost 5 bases and J lost 5; bases outside the gene matches: 21. CDR3 size: 21 residues. Germline CDR1 and CDR2: SGHDN and FVKESK. The CDR3 protein is CASSDSDRLAGGLIADNEQFF. CDR3 DNA: TGTGCCAGCAGCGACAGCGATCGACTAGCGGGAGGCCTTATAGCTGACAATGAGCAGTTCTTC.